In its sample, the clone carrying this T cell receptor beta chain was seen a few times. Its antigen is as yet unknown. At one boundary the junction diverges from the germline segment, which might be a read error. The data were obtained in a study of blood T cells in healthy people across ages. Overall study results and limits: Naive and antigen-experienced cells could not be conclusively compared, given unsorted PBMCs. Total diversity from one million sequenced T cells was likely underestimated.

The CDR3 runs to 15 residues. From germline, CDR1 is SGDLS and CDR2 YYNGEE. Then a second PCR, running roughly 7 to 11 cycles, was carried out with a sample-barcoded 5' primer and a J-beta primer mix. Individual samples furnished no less than 3 million CDR3-containing paired-end reads apiece. TCRdb re-analysed the 5' RACE reads in MiXCR, keeping a single row per CDR3 protein. This table holds approximately 810,000 distinct CDR3 sequences, about 28% found once. This TCR derives from a woman aged 80 or over in good health. Sequencing was performed on blood. The chain uses TRBV9 and TRBJ1-6; 7 nucleotides line up with TRBD1. In DNA form, the CDR3 reads TGTGCCAGCAGCCCCCGTGTGGGACAGAATTCACCCCGCCACTTT. Amino acids: CASSPRVGQNSPRHF.